These 24 T cell receptor beta chains originate from one sample sequenced in a study of a mutant IDH1 vaccine in newly diagnosed glioma. The time point: week 23, last vaccination. The investigators gave 300 ug of mutant IDH1 20-mer peptide in each vaccine dose, together with topical imiquimod. Profiled with immunoSEQ multiplex PCR; TCRdb holds only in-frame clones, not every one. In the table there are 25,000 to 35,000 clones, approximately 80% of which are singletons. These receptors lack a known antigen. The sample consisted of PBMCs, taken from a glioma patient whose treatment included an IDH1 peptide vaccine. These receptors came from a woman between 18 and 29 years old with glioma.

This clone was seen more than once but under ten times. This sequence joins TRBV6-1 and TRBJ1-2; D is possibly TRBD1 (5 bases). Trimming stripped 0 bases from V and 7 bases from J, with 6 bases between. Germline V gene sequence: CDR1 MNHNS, CDR2 SASEGT. CDR3 size: 12 residues. Here the CDR3 DNA reads TGTGCCAGCAGTGAAGCGAGGGGTGGCTACACCTTC. It specifies CASSEARGGYTF.

The chain combines TRBV10-3 with TRBJ1-6; D unclear. Per germline, CDR1 ENHRY and CDR2 SYGVKD. The CDR3 extends over 14 amino acids. With 10 bases removed from V and 7 bases from J, the gap between germline ends came to 17 bases. CDR3 in amino acids: CATQVGSGNSPLHF. The DNA for the CDR3 is TGTGCCACCCAGGTGGGTTCAGGCAATTCACCCCTCCACTTT.

The chain has TRBV11-3 and TRBJ1-1, with D hard to call. The CDR3 length is 13 residues. Per the germline V gene, CDR1 is SGHNT and CDR2 is YENEEA. Trimming removed 3 bases from V and 1 base from J, with 6 bases in between. CDR3 loop: CASSFGPNTEAFF. CDR3 nucleotide sequence: TGTGCCAGCAGCTTCGGACCGAACACTGAAGCTTTCTTT.

A single count supports this clone. A read error may produce the germline difference seen at one junction end. V usage is TRBV7-9 and J usage is TRBJ1-5; D ambiguous. The CDR3 loop spans 15 amino acids. CDR1 and CDR2 (germline): SEHNR, FQNEAQ (reference sequence). This CDR3 is CATSFSGNSNQPQHF. CDR3 coding DNA: TGTGCCACCAGCTTCTCCGGCAATAGCAATCAGCCCCAGCATTTT.

The chain combines TRBV7-9 with TRBJ2-2, with D possibly TRBD1 on 5 matching bases. The CDR3 loop spans 17 amino acids. Looked up from germline, CDR1 is SEHNR and CDR2 is FQNEAQ (reference sequence). The germline V and J ends were trimmed by 1 base and 0 bases, with 12 bases remaining between them. The CDR3 sequence: CASSLGRQLANTGELFF. CDR3 bases: TGTGCCAGCAGCTTAGGCCGACAGTTAGCGAACACCGGGGAGCTGTTTTTT. Full variable domain (missing parts from reference TRBV7-9 and TRBJ2-2): DTGVSQNPRHKITKRGQNVTFRCDPISEHNRLYWYRQTLGQGPEFLTYFQNEAQLEKSRLLSDRFSAERPKGSFSTLEIQRTEQGDSAMYLCASSLGRQLANTGELFFGEGSRLTVL.

The chain links TRBV4-1 to TRBJ2-5; D unresolved. Germline values: CDR1 MGHRA, CDR2 YSYEKL. V was trimmed by 0 bases and J by 5 bases, leaving 13 bases between them. The CDR3 spans 15 residues. CDR3 region: CASSQEYKPFETQYF. CDR3 DNA: TGCGCCAGCAGCCAAGAGTACAAGCCTTTTGAGACCCAGTACTTC.

V is TRBV27 and J is TRBJ2-1, with a tentative D call TRBD2 (6 bases). The germline V gene has CDR1 MNHEY and CDR2 SMNVEV (reference sequence). The CDR3 spans 11 residues. V gave up 7 bases and J gave up 9 bases, with 10 bases separating them. The CDR3 spells CASIGGVEQFF. In DNA, the CDR3 is TGTGCCAGCATCGGAGGGGTTGAGCAGTTCTTC.

V is TRBV2 and J is TRBJ2-6; D uncertain. The CDR3 runs 13 residues. CDR1 and CDR2 (germline): SNHLY, FYNNEI. Trimming stripped 9 bases from V and 0 bases from J, with 6 bases between. Here the CDR3 DNA reads TGTGCCAGACAAACCTCTGGGGCCAACGTCCTGACTTTC. Its translation is CARQTSGANVLTF.

This clone has only a few counts. The chain links TRBV6-1 to TRBJ1-5; D is ambiguous. Germline V CDR1 and CDR2: MNHNS, SASEGT. The CDR3 has 14 amino acids. The V and J ends lost 7 bases and 0 bases respectively, with 10 bases between them. CDR3 DNA sequence: TGTGCCAGCAAGGAAGCGTATAGCAATCAGCCCCAGCATTTT. It encodes CASKEAYSNQPQHF.

The chain recombines TRBV4-2 with TRBJ1-5; D perhaps matches TRBD1 (6 bases). CDR3 length: 15 residues. The V end lost 0 bases, the J end lost 4 bases, and 10 bases lay between the germline ends. The germline CDR1 and CDR2 sequences are LGHNA and YNFKEQ. The CDR3 loop is CASSQETGVNQPQHF. Here the CDR3 DNA reads TGTGCCAGCAGCCAAGAGACAGGTGTAAATCAGCCCCAGCATTTT.

This chain uses TRBV11-3 with TRBJ2-2, with D unresolved. Trimming removed 5 bases from V and 4 bases from J, with 17 bases in between. The germline gives CDR1 SGHNT, CDR2 YENEEA. This CDR3 comprises 16 residues. CDR3 region: CASSTFGGRLTGELFF. CDR3 in DNA: TGTGCCAGCAGCACTTTTGGCGGTCGTCTCACCGGGGAGCTGTTTTTT.

This chain connects TRBV4-2 to TRBJ1-2; D is undetermined. CDR3 size: 13 residues. Trimming removed 3 bases from V and 2 bases from J, with 7 bases in between. Germline V gene lookup returns CDR1 LGHNA and CDR2 YNFKEQ. This CDR3 is CASSHDLNYGYTF. The CDR3 bases are TGTGCCAGCAGCCACGACCTAAACTATGGCTACACCTTC.

The chain uses TRBV5-6 and TRBJ2-7; the D gene is possibly TRBD1 (6 bases). V lost 3 bases to trimming and J lost 3 bases, with 13 bases between them. This CDR3 is built from 14 residues. Germline V gene lookup returns CDR1 SGHDT and CDR2 YYEEEE. Written as DNA, the CDR3 is TGTGCCAGCAGCTCACTGGACAGAGTCTACGAGCAGTACTTC. Its translation: CASSSLDRVYEQYF.

The chain recombines TRBV4-2 with TRBJ2-1; 10 nucleotides agree with TRBD2. Per the germline V gene, CDR1 is LGHNA and CDR2 is YNFKEQ. There are 16 residues in the CDR3. The J segment lost 4 bases and the V segment lost 2 bases, leaving 5 bases of the junction unmatched. Written as DNA, the CDR3 is TGTGCCAGCAGCCAAAACCTAGCGGGAGCGTACAATGAGCAGTTCTTC. Its protein is CASSQNLAGAYNEQFF.

This clone was seen only once. The chain is built from TRBV29-1 and TRBJ1-4; D is perhaps TRBD1 (6 bases). V was shortened by 1 base and J by 5 bases, with 8 bases between the two germline ends. Looked up from germline, CDR1 is SQVTM and CDR2 is ANQGSEA. The CDR3 sequence is 13 residues long. CDR3 in DNA: TGCAGCGTTGAAGGGACAGAAAATGAAAAACTGTTTTTT. This translates into CSVEGTENEKLFF.

The rearrangement links TRBV21-1 to TRBJ1-4; the table's D gene call, TRBD1, was not cross checked with the DNA. TRBV21-1 is a pseudogene locus. This CDR3 comprises 16 residues. In nucleotides, the CDR3 is TGTGCCAGCAGCGCCCGGGACAGGGTTTTCTTTGAAAAACTGTTTTTT. This translates into CASSARDRVFFEKLFF.

This clone has just a few counts. The V call is TRBV19, the J call TRBJ2-7; D could derive from TRBD1 or TRBD2 (5 bases each). V was trimmed by 4 bases and J by 3 bases, leaving 13 bases between them. The CDR3 is 14 residues long. The V gene's germline CDR1 is LNHDA and CDR2 SQIVND (reference sequence). CDR3 DNA sequence: TGTGCCAGTAGTAAGCGTGGGACCCTCTACGAGCAGTACTTC. Encoded protein: CASSKRGTLYEQYF.

The chain joins TRBV19 to TRBJ1-2; no firm D call. This CDR3 spans 13 amino acids. The V gene's germline CDR1 is LNHDA and CDR2 SQIVND (reference sequence). The ends were cut back, 7 bases at V and 0 bases at J, with 9 bases in the middle. The CDR3 DNA follows: TGTGCCAGTAATCCGGATCCTAACTATGGCTACACCTTC. It codes for CASNPDPNYGYTF. Full variable domain (remainder filled in from reference TRBV19 and TRBJ1-2): DGGITQSPKYLFRKEGQNVTLSCEQNLNHDAMYWYRQDPGQGLRLIYYSQIVNDFQKGDIAEGYSVSREKKESFPLTVTSAQKNPTAFYLCASNPDPNYGYTFGSGTRLTVV.

The chain links TRBV6-5 to TRBJ1-3, with D perhaps TRBD1 (5 bases). V lost 8 bases and J 0 bases, leaving 11 bases between the germline ends. Germline CDR1 and CDR2: MNHEY and SVGAGI. The CDR3 consists of 14 residues. The CDR3: CASGGGSSGNTIYF. Written as DNA, the CDR3 is TGTGCCAGCGGGGGGGGGAGCTCTGGAAACACCATATATTTT.

The gene calls are TRBV18 and TRBJ2-7; D remains ambiguous. Germline CDR1 KGHSH, CDR2 LQKENI. The CDR3 is made up of 13 amino acids. The ends were cut back, 5 bases at V and 5 bases at J, with 13 bases in the middle. CDR3 sequence (DNA): TGTGCCAGCTCAGGCGATAGAACCAACGAGCAGTACTTC. This translates into CASSGDRTNEQYF.

This chain connects TRBV6-5 to TRBJ2-7; a weak D match, TRBD2 (6 bases). The length of the CDR3 is 15 residues. CDR1 MNHEY and CDR2 SVGAGI come from the germline V gene. V was cut by 3 bases and J by 7 bases, with 19 bases left in between. As DNA, the CDR3 is TGTGCCAGCAGTTATGTGGCGGGACCGTGGGTTGAGCAGTACTTC. It yields the protein CASSYVAGPWVEQYF.

This sequence joins TRBV9 and TRBJ2-5; D is perhaps TRBD1 or TRBD2 (5 bases each). The germline V gene has CDR1 SGDLS and CDR2 YYNGEE. Trimming cost V 0 bases and J 2 bases, with 17 bases left between them. The CDR3 is made up of 17 amino acids. CDR3 sequence reads: CASSVEPGLNGQETQYF. CDR3 nucleotides: TGTGCCAGCAGCGTAGAACCGGGGCTAAATGGGCAAGAGACCCAGTACTTC.

The chain has TRBV27 and TRBJ2-7; D not resolved. Trimming pared 3 bases from V and 8 bases from J, leaving 14 bases between. The germline V gene encodes CDR1 MNHEY and CDR2 SMNVEV (reference sequence). The CDR3 covers 13 residues. In DNA, the CDR3 is TGTGCCAGCAGTTTGAGCGCGGATAGCAAGCAGTACTTC. Amino acids: CASSLSADSKQYF.

This clone was detected a few times. This chain joins TRBV4-3 and TRBJ2-5; 9 positions match TRBD1. Unmatched junction bases numbered 8, after V lost 1 base and J lost 5 bases. CDR1 is LGHNA and CDR2 is YSLEER in the germline V gene. CDR3 length: 16 amino acids. The CDR3 region has the DNA TGCGCCAGCAGCCAAGGACAGGGGGAGGGTGTGGAGACCCAGTACTTC. Protein sequence: CASSQGQGEGVETQYF.